The entry below describes one TCR beta chain. Its specificity is unknown. The sample originates from a study of OX40 agonist ivuxolimab in advanced cancers. TCRdb keeps only in-frame clones here, not all; method: immunoSEQ multiplex PCR. The top ten clones hold 0.15% to 0.2% of a sample with some 97,000 clones, roughly 89% of them seen once. The CDR3 length is 16 residues. Study outcomes and limitations: With doses of 0.1-3.0 mg/kg, partial responders showed among the lowest clonal expansion. In the 0.1 to 3.0 mg/kg range, CD4+ and CD8+ blood T cells had expanded clonally by week 6. The mean number of expanded clones was higher in CD8+ T cells than in CD4+.

No patient had autoimmune disease or received systemic immunosuppression. Here the sequenced sample was CD4+ or CD8+ T cells sorted from blood, taken in a trial of the OX40 agonist ivuxolimab. The rearrangement joins TRBV21-1 to TRBJ2-1; the D segment call TRBD1 is taken from the table without a DNA check. TRBV21-1 is labeled a pseudogene. The receptor was derived from an adult with an advanced solid tumor such as melanoma, head and neck, liver or kidney cancer. Written as DNA, the CDR3 is TGTGCCAGCAGCAAAGAGACACAGGGGACCTACAATGAGCAGTTCTTC. It codes for CASSKETQGTYNEQFF.